This T cell receptor beta chain was sequenced in a study of radiotherapy plus CTLA-4 blockade in lung cancer (dated by TCRdb to about 2018). Study-wide context: Objective responses occurred in roughly 19% of enrolled patients, and 30% to 35% achieved disease control.

The CDR3, from cysteine to phenylalanine, totals 15 residues. Only CDR3 DNA remains: 45 bases, in frame from the first base. For CDR1 and CDR2, the germline V gene (reference sequence) lists LNHDA and SQIVND. At the junction V is shortened by 3 bases and J by 0 bases, with 8 bases in between. Overall study outcomes, separate from this receptor: After treatment with radiotherapy and ipilimumab, TCR clones that originated in tumors expanded in peripheral blood. The strongest predictors of response were reported to be early dynamic shifts in blood T cell clones along with a rise in serum interferon-beta following radiation.

A word on this clone: Its antigen is currently not known. No per-base quality is available; no much larger clone lies one base away.

The library was prepared using the immunoSEQ multiplex PCR assay. The immuneACCESS repertoire file appears here via TCRdb, limited to in-frame rearrangements. These files lack a portion of the clones; in checked studies, under half of the deficit traces to unresolved V genes, and the cause of the others is not known. The sample table lists around 70,000 clones, about 80% of them with a count of one. The ten largest clonotypes hold roughly 4% of the sample. Focal radiation therapy combined with CTLA-4 blockade (ipilimumab) was tested in patients with chemo-refractory metastatic non-small-cell lung cancer.

The TCR was taken from a human donor with non-small cell lung cancer who had a partial response to radiotherapy plus ipilimumab. This specimen was peripheral blood, taken from a patient treated with radiotherapy plus ipilimumab. The chain uses TRBV19 and TRBJ2-2; the D gene cannot be named for sure. The CDR3 region: CASSMILANTGELFF. The DNA sequence is given as TGTGCCAGTAGTATGATACTCGCGAACACCGGGGAGCTGTTTTTT. The CDR3, completed at both ends by the reference TRBV19 and TRBJ2-2 genes, gives the full variable domain DGGITQSPKYLFRKEGQNVTLSCEQNLNHDAMYWYRQDPGQGLRLIYYSQIVNDFQKGDIAEGYSVSREKKESFPLTVTSAQKNPTAFYLCASSMILANTGELFFGEGSRLTVL.